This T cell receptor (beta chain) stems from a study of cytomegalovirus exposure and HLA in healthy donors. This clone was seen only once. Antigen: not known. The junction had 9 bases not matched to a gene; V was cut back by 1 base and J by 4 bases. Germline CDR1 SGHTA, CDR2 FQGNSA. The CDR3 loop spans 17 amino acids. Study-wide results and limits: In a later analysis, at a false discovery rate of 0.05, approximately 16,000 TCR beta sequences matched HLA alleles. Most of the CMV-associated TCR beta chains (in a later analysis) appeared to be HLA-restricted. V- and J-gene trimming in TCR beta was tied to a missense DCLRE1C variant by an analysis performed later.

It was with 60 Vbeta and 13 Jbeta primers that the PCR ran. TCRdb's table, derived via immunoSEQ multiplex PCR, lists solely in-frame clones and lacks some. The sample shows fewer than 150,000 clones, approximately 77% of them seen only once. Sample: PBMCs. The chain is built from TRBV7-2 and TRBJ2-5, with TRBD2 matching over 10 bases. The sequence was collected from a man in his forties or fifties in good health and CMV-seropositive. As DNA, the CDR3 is TGTGCCAGCAGCTTAGGATTTCTAGCGGGGGACGGAGAGACCCAGTACTTC. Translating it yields CASSLGFLAGDGETQYF. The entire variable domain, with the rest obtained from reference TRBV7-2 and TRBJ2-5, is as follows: GAGVSQSPSNKVTEKGKDVELRCDPISGHTALYWYRQSLGQGLEFLIYFQGNSAPDKSGLPSDRFSAERTGGSVSTLTIQRTQQEDSAVYLCASSLGFLAGDGETQYFGPGTRLLVL.